The entry below gives a single TCR beta chain sequence along with its context. The antigen is not known. The sample belongs to a study of T cell responses to AZD1222 COVID-19 vaccine. Libraries were prepared by immunoSEQ multiplex PCR; TCRdb keeps only in-frame clonotypes and omits some of them. Of roughly 91,000 clones in the sample, about nine tenths are singletons; the top ten hold around 2%. This CDR3 region has 12 residues. The germline gives CDR1 SGHRS, CDR2 YFSETQ. Trimming pared 4 bases from V and 1 base from J, leaving 5 bases between. Study-wide results and limits: Baseline seropositivity occurred in only 5 or 6 AZD1222 recipients. Donors skewed white British and female; clonal diversity was possibly underestimated. Sampling captured repertoires only after the peak T cell response.

This specimen was peripheral blood, taken on day 0 of AZD1222 vaccination. The sequence was obtained from an adult in good health. This rearrangement joins TRBV5-1 to TRBJ2-5; D is unresolved. CDR3 sequence: CASSVSQETQYF. The DNA for the CDR3 is TGCGCCAGCAGCGTGTCCCAAGAGACCCAGTACTTC.